This TCR beta chain derives from a study of blood T cell repertoires in COVID-19. Turning to the study itself: Samples of COVID-19 (acute and convalescent) were obtained from the United States, Italy and Spain. T cells, B-cell-depleted T cells, or PBMCs supplied cDNA or gDNA.

V gave up 0 bases and J gave up 2 bases, with 4 bases separating them. Germline assignment: CDR1 SGHRS and CDR2 YFSETQ. The CDR3 contains 13 residues. How the authors handled the data: Amplified reference gene primers provided the basis for estimating nucleated cell counts. The data were produced by immunoSEQ multiplex PCR, yet TCRdb's version contains in-frame clones alone and is incomplete. V and J calls and clone size are as listed in that table; D and trimming were resolved from the DNA. Of approximately 21,000 clones in the sample, less than 85% are singletons; the top ten hold approximately 53%.

The rearrangement joins TRBV5-1 to TRBJ2-3, with D uncertain. The sequenced sample consisted of peripheral blood. The TCR originated in an elderly man with acute or convalescent COVID-19. The CDR3 reads CASSLAHTDTQYF. The CDR3 nucleotides are TGCGCCAGCAGCTTGGCCCACACAGATACGCAGTATTTT.